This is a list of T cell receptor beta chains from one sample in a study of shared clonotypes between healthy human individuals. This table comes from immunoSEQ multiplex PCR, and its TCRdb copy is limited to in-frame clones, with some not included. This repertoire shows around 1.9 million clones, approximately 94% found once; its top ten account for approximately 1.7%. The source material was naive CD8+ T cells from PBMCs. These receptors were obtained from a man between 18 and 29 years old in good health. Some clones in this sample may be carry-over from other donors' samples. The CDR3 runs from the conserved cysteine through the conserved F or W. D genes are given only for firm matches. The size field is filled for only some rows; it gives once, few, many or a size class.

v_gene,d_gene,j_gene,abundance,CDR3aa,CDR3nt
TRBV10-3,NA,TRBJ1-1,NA,CAISELAGLNTEAFF,TGTGCCATCAGTGAGCTTGCAGGCTTGAACACTGAAGCTTTCTTT
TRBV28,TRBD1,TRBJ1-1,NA,CASSLGTGTLNTEAFF,TGTGCCAGCAGCCTAGGGACAGGGACACTGAACACTGAAGCTTTCTTT
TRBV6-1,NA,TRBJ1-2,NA,CASSEARGEHYGYTF,TGTGCCAGCAGTGAGGCCCGGGGAGAGCACTATGGCTACACCTTC
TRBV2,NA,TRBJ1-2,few,CASRARTAYGYTF,TGTGCCAGCAGGGCCAGGACAGCTTATGGCTACACCTTC
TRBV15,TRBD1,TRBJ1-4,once,CATSSQGVGQGNLQGEKLFF,TGTGCCACCAGCAGCCAAGGGGTCGGACAGGGCAACCTCCAAGGTGAAAAACTGTTTTTT
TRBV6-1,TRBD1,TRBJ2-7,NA,CASSERDRAFYEQYF,TGTGCCAGCAGTGAACGGGACAGGGCCTTCTACGAGCAGTACTTC
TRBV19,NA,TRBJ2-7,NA,CASSTQTATYEQYF,TGTGCCAGTAGTACGCAGACAGCTACCTACGAGCAGTACTTC
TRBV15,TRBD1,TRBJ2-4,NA,CATSRAPWDRLTKNIQYF,TGTGCCACCAGCAGAGCACCGTGGGACAGACTCACCAAAAACATTCAGTACTTC
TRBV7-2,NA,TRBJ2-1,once,CASSLGGRERGNEQFF,TGTGCCAGCAGCTTAGGGGGGCGGGAGAGAGGGAATGAGCAGTTCTTC
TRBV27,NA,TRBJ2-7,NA,CASSRGAYEQYF,TGTGCCAGCTCCCGGGGGGCGTACGAGCAGTACTTC
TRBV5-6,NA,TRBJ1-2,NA,CASSLVAGRDYGYTF,TGTGCCAGCAGCTTGGTGGCAGGTCGGGACTATGGCTACACCTTC
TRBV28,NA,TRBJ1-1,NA,CASSLAPGANTEAFF,TGTGCCAGCAGTTTAGCACCGGGAGCGAACACTGAAGCTTTCTTT
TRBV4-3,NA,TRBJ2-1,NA,CASSQGVSYNEQFF,TGCGCCAGCAGCCAGGGCGTCTCCTACAATGAGCAGTTCTTC
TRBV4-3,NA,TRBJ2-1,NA,CASSQDNGGEDNEQFF,TGCGCCAGCAGCCAAGATAATGGCGGGGAAGACAATGAGCAGTTCTTC
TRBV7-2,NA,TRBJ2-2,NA,CASSLFPLPGSNTGELFF,TGTGCCAGCAGCTTATTCCCCCTCCCAGGTTCGAACACCGGGGAGCTGTTTTTT
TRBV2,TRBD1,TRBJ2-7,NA,CASSEGTGTSYEQYF,TGTGCCAGCAGTGAAGGGACAGGGACCTCCTACGAGCAGTACTTC
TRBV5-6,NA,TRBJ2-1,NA,CASSLGRASYNEQFF,TGTGCCAGCAGCTTGGGGAGGGCCTCCTACAATGAGCAGTTCTTC
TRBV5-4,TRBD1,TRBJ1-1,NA,CASSFWAGGPTEAFF,TGTGCCAGCAGCTTTTGGGCAGGGGGCCCGACTGAAGCTTTCTTT
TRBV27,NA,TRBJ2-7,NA,CASSLYPDYEQYF,TGTGCCAGCAGTTTATACCCCGACTACGAGCAGTACTTC
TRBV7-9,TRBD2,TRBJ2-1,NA,CASSYGTSGITYNEQFF,TGTGCCAGCAGCTATGGGACTAGCGGGATTACCTACAATGAGCAGTTCTTC
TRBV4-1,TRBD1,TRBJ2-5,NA,CASSPRQGNTQETQYF,TGCGCCAGCAGCCCGAGACAGGGAAATACTCAAGAGACCCAGTACTTC
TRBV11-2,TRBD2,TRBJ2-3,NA,CASSFLAGERDTQYF,TGTGCCAGCAGCTTTCTAGCGGGAGAGAGAGATACGCAGTATTTT
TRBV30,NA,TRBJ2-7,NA,CAWSLTVSYEQYF,TGTGCCTGGAGTCTCACAGTCTCCTACGAGCAGTACTTC
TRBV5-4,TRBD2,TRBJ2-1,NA,CASSPRGGTNEQFF,TGTGCCAGCAGCCCGCGCGGGGGGACTAATGAGCAGTTCTTC
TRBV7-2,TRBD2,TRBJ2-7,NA,CASSFSGRARYEQYF,TGTGCCAGCAGCTTTAGCGGGAGGGCCCGATACGAGCAGTACTTC
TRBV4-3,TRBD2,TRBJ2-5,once,CASSQLWGGQETQYF,TGCGCCAGCAGCCAACTTTGGGGGGGACAAGAGACCCAGTACTTC
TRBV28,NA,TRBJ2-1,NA,CASSFRLLERNNEQFF,TGTGCCAGCAGTTTTCGCCTCCTCGAAAGAAACAATGAGCAGTTCTTC
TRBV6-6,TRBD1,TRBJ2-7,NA,CASTADRGSYEQYF,TGTGCCAGCACCGCGGACAGGGGATCCTACGAGCAGTACTTC
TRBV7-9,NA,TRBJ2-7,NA,CASSLSGASYEQYF,TGTGCCAGCAGCTTATCAGGGGCCTCCTACGAGCAGTACTTC
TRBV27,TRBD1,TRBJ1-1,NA,CASSITGGAPNTEAFF,TGTGCCAGCAGTATAACAGGGGGCGCGCCGAACACTGAAGCTTTCTTT
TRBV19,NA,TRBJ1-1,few,CASSSGTMNTEAFF,TGTGCCAGTAGCTCCGGGACAATGAACACTGAAGCTTTCTTT
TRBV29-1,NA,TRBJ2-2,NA,CSVRSNGELFF,TGCAGCGTTCGATCGAACGGGGAGCTGTTTTTT
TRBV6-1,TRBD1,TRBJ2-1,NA,CASTLFRGHTDEQFF,TGTGCCAGTACCCTTTTTAGGGGGCACACCGATGAGCAGTTCTTC
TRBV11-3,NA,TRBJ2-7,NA,CASSLVGAEQYF,TGTGCCAGCAGCTTAGTTGGGGCCGAGCAGTACTTC
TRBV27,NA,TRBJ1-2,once,CASSLTRALFYGYTF,TGTGCCAGCAGTCTGACAAGGGCCCTCTTCTATGGCTACACCTTC
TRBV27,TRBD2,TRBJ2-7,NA,CASSFRTSSYEQYF,TGTGCCAGCAGTTTCCGGACTAGCTCCTACGAGCAGTACTTC
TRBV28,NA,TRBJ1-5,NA,CASSSYLGGNQPQHF,TGTGCCAGCAGTTCTTACTTGGGGGGCAATCAGCCCCAGCATTTT
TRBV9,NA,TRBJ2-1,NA,CASSVLDNEQFF,TGTGCCAGCAGCGTACTGGACAATGAGCAGTTCTTC
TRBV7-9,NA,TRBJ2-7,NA,CASSQTLGLLEQYF,TGTGCCAGCAGTCAGACGCTGGGTCTCCTCGAGCAGTACTTC
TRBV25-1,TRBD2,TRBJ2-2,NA,CASSALAGVDTGELFF,TGTGCCAGCAGTGCGCTAGCGGGAGTTGATACCGGGGAGCTGTTTTTT
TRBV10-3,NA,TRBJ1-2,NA,CAIGHRSDPGGYTF,TGTGCCATCGGACACCGTTCCGACCCAGGCGGCTACACCTTC
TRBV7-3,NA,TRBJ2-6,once,CASSSLGHRKRGISGANVLTF,TGTGCCAGCAGCTCCCTCGGGCACCGCAAACGTGGAATCTCTGGGGCCAACGTCCTGACTTTC